The next 23 T cell receptor beta chains were all read from a single sample in a study of cytomegalovirus exposure and HLA in healthy donors. The PCR was carried out with 60 Vbeta primers and 13 Jbeta primers. The repertoire was sequenced with immunoSEQ multiplex PCR; TCRdb's copy has only in-frame clones and lacks some. The data hold roughly 120,000 clones, with approximately 75% observed a single time. Sequencing used PBMCs. These receptors were collected from a man aged 45-65 years in good health and CMV-seropositive.

The chain couples TRBV30 to TRBJ1-5; possibly TRBD1 for D (5 bases). The germline V gene has CDR1 GTSNPN and CDR2 SVGIG (reference sequence). CDR3 size: 15 residues. V gave up 0 bases and J gave up 3 bases, with 12 bases separating them. CDR3 DNA sequence: TGTGCCTGGAGTGTACGGGGGGTGACCAATCAGCCCCAGCATTTT. Translating it yields CAWSVRGVTNQPQHF.

V is TRBV18 and J is TRBJ2-2; unclear D gene. The germline gives CDR1 KGHSH, CDR2 LQKENI. V gave up 6 bases and J gave up 4 bases, with 6 bases separating them. The CDR3 spans 12 residues. The CDR3 sequence is CASSWSTGELFF. The DNA of the CDR3 is TGTGCCAGCTCCTGGAGCACCGGGGAGCTGTTTTTT.

The rearrangement uses TRBV4-1 and TRBJ2-7, with 7 bases identical to TRBD2. CDR3 length: 15 residues. The germline V gene has CDR1 MGHRA and CDR2 YSYEKL. V was clipped by 1 base and J by 0 bases; unmatched bases: 3. The CDR3 spells CASSQVGEGSYEQYF. The CDR3 DNA is TGCGCCAGCAGCCAAGTAGGGGAGGGCTCCTACGAGCAGTACTTC.

This chain joins TRBV7-9 and TRBJ1-1; D is unclear. This CDR3 is 15 amino acids long. Germline V gives CDR1 SEHNR, CDR2 FQNEAQ (reference sequence). Trimming removed 8 bases at V and 2 bases at J, with 18 bases between. CDR3 coding DNA: TGTGCCAGCGGACCTGTGAGGGAGGGTAACACTGAAGCTTTCTTT. Translated: CASGPVREGNTEAFF.

This chain joins TRBV28 and TRBJ2-3, with 13 nucleotides matching TRBD2. The CDR3 loop spans 17 amino acids. Germline lookup yields CDR1 MDHEN and CDR2 SYDVKM. V lost 0 bases to trimming and J lost 4 bases; unmatched junction nucleotides: 4. For the CDR3, the DNA is TGTGCCAGCAGTTTATGGACTAGCGGGGGGAAGGCAGATACGCAGTATTTT. This gives the protein CASSLWTSGGKADTQYF.

This clone was seen more than once but under ten times. The V gene is TRBV4-2, the J gene TRBJ1-1; TRBD1 matches at 9 bases. The V gene end was trimmed by 8 bases and the J gene end by 5 bases; junction bases not matched to a gene: 3. Germline V gene sequence: CDR1 LGHNA, CDR2 YNFKEQ. The CDR3 contains 12 residues. This CDR3 is CASDRGGTEAFF. The CDR3 nucleotides are TGTGCCAGCGACAGGGGGGGGACTGAAGCTTTCTTT.

The J gene is TRBJ2-3, the V gene TRBV6-5; 7 bases align to TRBD1. The CDR3 is made up of 14 amino acids. V shed 9 bases, J shed 6 bases, and the junction held 12 bases outside the gene matches. The germline V gene has CDR1 MNHEY and CDR2 SVGAGI. The DNA for the CDR3 is TGTGCCAGTCGCAAAAGACAGGGTGCGGATACGCAGTATTTT. Protein sequence: CASRKRQGADTQYF.

The gene calls are TRBV5-1 and TRBJ2-5, with 7 bases that match TRBD1. The tail of the sequence fits TRBJ2-7 better, so the J call may be wrong. CDR1 is SGHRS and CDR2 is YFSETQ in the germline V gene. CDR3 length equals 15 residues. CDR3 region: CASSVGQASSYEQYF. The DNA of the CDR3 is TGCGCCAGCAGCGTCGGACAGGCCAGCTCCTACGAGCAGTACTTC.

The chain links TRBV6-1 to TRBJ1-5, with TRBD1 identical over 7 bases. Trimming took 4 bases from V and 3 from J; bases not matched to a gene: 3. Germline loops: CDR1 MNHNS, CDR2 SASEGT. The CDR3 contains 14 residues. DNA of the CDR3: TGTGCCAGCAGTGCGGGACAGTTCAATCAGCCCCAGCATTTT. Protein: CASSAGQFNQPQHF.

This CDR3 is CASSLAGQGPNEQFF. The CDR3 nucleotides read TGTGCCAGCAGCTTAGCAGGACAGGGACCCAATGAGCAGTTCTTC. The chain joins TRBV7-6 to TRBJ2-1, with 8 bases that match TRBD1. Germline V lookup: CDR1 SGHVS, CDR2 FNYEAQ. This CDR3 has 15 amino acids. The V gene end was trimmed by 0 bases and the J gene end by 6 bases; junction bases not matched to a gene: 4.

The rearrangement uses TRBV21-1 and TRBJ1-2; the listed D gene, TRBD1, was not tested against the DNA. TRBV21-1 is a pseudogene. This CDR3 comprises 16 residues. For the CDR3, the DNA is TGTGCCAGCAGCATACTACCGACAGGGGGCAACTATGGCTACACCTTC. It codes for CASSILPTGGNYGYTF.

This chain joins TRBV28 and TRBJ1-1; tentatively, D is TRBD1 (6 bases). V was trimmed by 10 bases and J by 1 base, leaving 13 bases between them. From germline, CDR1 is MDHEN and CDR2 SYDVKM. The CDR3 has 13 residues. Here the CDR3 DNA reads TGTGCCACTACCGGACAGTCGAACACTGAAGCTTTCTTT. The encoded protein is CATTGQSNTEAFF.

This rearrangement joins TRBV6-5 to TRBJ1-1, with D perhaps matching TRBD1 (6 bases). V lost 6 bases to trimming and J lost 1 base, with 9 bases between them. This CDR3 has 13 amino acids. Germline-derived CDR1 and CDR2 are MNHEY and SVGAGI. The CDR3 protein is CASSSRGNTEAFF. CDR3 nucleotides: TGTGCCAGCAGCAGCAGGGGGAACACTGAAGCTTTCTTT.

Only a few counts were recorded for this clone. The V and J genes are TRBV6-1 and TRBJ1-1, with TRBD1 identical over 7 bases. This CDR3 has 15 amino acids. The V gene's germline CDR1 is MNHNS and CDR2 SASEGT. Trimming cost V 3 bases and J 1 base; bases outside gene matches: 5. Here the CDR3 reads CASSDRTGGNTEAFF. The CDR3 DNA is TGTGCCAGCAGTGATCGGACAGGCGGGAACACTGAAGCTTTCTTT.

This clone turned up a few times. The V call is TRBV5-1, the J call TRBJ1-4, with 7 nucleotides matching TRBD1. V gave up 7 bases and J gave up 1 base; unmatched junction bases: 7. The CDR3 has 15 amino acids. Germline assignment: CDR1 SGHRS and CDR2 YFSETQ. The CDR3 here is CASGITGVTNEKLFF. In nucleotides, the CDR3 is TGCGCCAGCGGAATAACAGGGGTAACTAATGAAAAACTGTTTTTT.

This clone was picked up a small number of times. The CDR3 DNA is TGTGCCAGTAGCAGACAGAGTTCGAACACTGAAGCTTTCTTT. Amino acids: CASSRQSSNTEAFF. The chain recombines TRBV19 with TRBJ1-1, with D tentatively TRBD1 (5 bases). Germline V gives CDR1 LNHDA, CDR2 SQIVND (reference sequence). The CDR3 extends over 14 amino acids. Between the trimmed V and J ends, which lost 6 bases and 1 base, there was a span of 12 bases.

This chain uses TRBV4-3 with TRBJ2-1, with D possibly matching TRBD1 (7 bases). Per germline, CDR1 LGHNA and CDR2 YSLEER. There are 13 residues in the CDR3. Deletions cut 1 base from V and 12 bases from J, with 13 bases between. CDR3 sequence: CASSQGRGLRQFF. In DNA form, the CDR3 reads TGCGCCAGCAGCCAAGGGAGGGGGCTGCGGCAGTTCTTC.

Note on this clone: The junction departs from the called germline gene at one end, perhaps through a read error. V and J are TRBV9 and TRBJ1-1, with 7 bases lining up with TRBD1. Germline assignment: CDR1 SGDLS and CDR2 YYNGEE. The CDR3 sequence is 16 residues long. In nucleotides, the CDR3 is TGTGCCAGCAGCGGAACAAACAGGGGATCCGACACTGAAGCTCTCTTT. This codes for CASSGTNRGSDTEALF.

V is TRBV7-9 and J is TRBJ1-1; TRBD1 matches at 12 bases. The J segment lost 11 bases and the V segment lost 5 bases, leaving 9 bases of the junction unmatched. Per the germline V gene, CDR1 is SEHNR and CDR2 is FQNEAQ (reference sequence). The CDR3 contains 14 residues. The CDR3 sequence: CASSHPGQGAFAFF. CDR3 nucleotides: TGTGCCAGCAGCCACCCGGGACAGGGGGCTTTCGCTTTCTTT.

The chain uses TRBV6-1 and TRBJ2-7; 10 bases match TRBD1. The CDR3 covers 15 residues. Trimming cost V 1 base and J 6 bases; bases outside gene matches: 6. CDR1 is MNHNS and CDR2 is SASEGT in the germline V gene. The CDR3 loop reads CASSEGGTGAGEQYF. In nucleotides, the CDR3 is TGTGCCAGCAGTGAAGGGGGGACAGGGGCGGGCGAGCAGTACTTC.

This chain connects TRBV6-4 to TRBJ1-1; D is ambiguous. The CDR3 has 13 amino acids. The V end lost 0 bases, the J end lost 5 bases, and 7 bases lay between the germline ends. Germline V gene sequence: CDR1 MRHNA, CDR2 SNTAGT. The CDR3: CASSDSTGTEAFF. Here the CDR3 DNA reads TGTGCCAGCAGTGACTCGACGGGTACTGAAGCTTTCTTT.

The chain employs TRBV28 and TRBJ2-7, with 10 bases aligning to TRBD2. The CDR3 runs to 15 residues. The V and J ends lost 7 bases and 2 bases, in that order; junction bases with no gene match: 8. Germline CDR1 and CDR2: MDHEN and SYDVKM. The CDR3 DNA reads TGTGCCAGCACCGTACAACTAGCGGGGACCTACGAGCAGTACTTC. Amino acid sequence: CASTVQLAGTYEQYF.

Regarding this clone: The junction departs from germline at one end; a sequencing error may be responsible. Other nucleotide sequences in the sample specify the same CDR3. This sequence joins TRBV30 and TRBJ1-6; TRBD1 agrees at 8 bases. Germline V gives CDR1 GTSNPN, CDR2 SVGIG (reference sequence). CDR3 length: 13 residues. CDR3 residues: CAWRGQDNSPLHF. In DNA, the CDR3 is TGTGCCTGGAGGGGACAGGATAATTCCCCCCTCCACTTT.